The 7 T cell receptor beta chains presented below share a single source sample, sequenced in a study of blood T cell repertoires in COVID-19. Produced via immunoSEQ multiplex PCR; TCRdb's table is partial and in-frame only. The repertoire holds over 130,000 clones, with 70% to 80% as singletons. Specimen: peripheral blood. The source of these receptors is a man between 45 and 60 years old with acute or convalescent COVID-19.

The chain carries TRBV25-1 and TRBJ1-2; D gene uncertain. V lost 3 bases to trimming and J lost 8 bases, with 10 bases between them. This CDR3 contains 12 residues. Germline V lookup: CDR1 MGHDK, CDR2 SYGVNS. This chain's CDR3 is CASSDHGWGYTF. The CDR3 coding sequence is TGTGCCAGCAGTGATCACGGGTGGGGCTACACCTTC.

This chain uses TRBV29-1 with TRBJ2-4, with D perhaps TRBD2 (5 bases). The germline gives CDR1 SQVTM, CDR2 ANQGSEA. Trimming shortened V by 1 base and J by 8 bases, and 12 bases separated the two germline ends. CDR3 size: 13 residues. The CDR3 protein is CSVEAGGGDIQYF. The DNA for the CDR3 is TGCAGCGTTGAAGCTGGAGGTGGGGACATTCAGTACTTC.

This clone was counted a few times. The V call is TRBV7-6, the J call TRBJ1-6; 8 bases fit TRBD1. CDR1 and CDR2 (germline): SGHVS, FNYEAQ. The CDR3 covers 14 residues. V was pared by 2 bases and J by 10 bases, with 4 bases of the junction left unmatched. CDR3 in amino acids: CASSLSGGESPLHF. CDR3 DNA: TGTGCCAGCAGCTTATCAGGGGGCGAATCACCCCTCCACTTT.

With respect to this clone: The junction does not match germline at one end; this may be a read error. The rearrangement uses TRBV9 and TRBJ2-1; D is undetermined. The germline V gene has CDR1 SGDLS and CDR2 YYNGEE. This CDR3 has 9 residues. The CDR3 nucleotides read TGTGCCAGCACGGCGGAACCCCTCTTC. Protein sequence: CASTAEPLF.

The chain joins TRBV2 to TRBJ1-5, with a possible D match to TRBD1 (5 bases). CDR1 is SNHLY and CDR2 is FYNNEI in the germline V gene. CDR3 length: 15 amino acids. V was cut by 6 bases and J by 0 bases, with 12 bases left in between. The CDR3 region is CASRGGAFSNQPQHF. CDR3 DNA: TGTGCCAGCAGGGGTGGGGCCTTTAGCAATCAGCCCCAGCATTTT.

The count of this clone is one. The CDR3 here is CASSFRGDSNQPQHF. CDR3 DNA: TGTGCCAGCAGTTTCAGGGGCGATAGCAATCAGCCCCAGCATTTT. The chain couples TRBV2 to TRBJ1-5; possibly TRBD1 for D (6 bases). The CDR3 totals 15 residues. CDR1 and CDR2 from the germline V gene are SNHLY and FYNNEI. Trimming stripped 5 bases from V and 0 bases from J, with 11 bases between. Complete variable domain (other parts from reference TRBV2 and TRBJ1-5): EPEVTQTPSHQVTQMGQEVILRCVPISNHLYFYWYRQILGQKVEFLVSFYNNEISEKSEIFDDQFSVERPDGSNFTLKIRSTKLEDSAMYFCASSFRGDSNQPQHFGDGTRLSIL.

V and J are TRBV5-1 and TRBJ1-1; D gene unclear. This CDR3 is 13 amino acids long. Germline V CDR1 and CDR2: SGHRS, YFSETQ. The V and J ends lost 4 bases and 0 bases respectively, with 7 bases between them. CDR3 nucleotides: TGCGCCAGCAGCCCCAATCTGAACACTGAAGCTTTCTTT. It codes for CASSPNLNTEAFF.